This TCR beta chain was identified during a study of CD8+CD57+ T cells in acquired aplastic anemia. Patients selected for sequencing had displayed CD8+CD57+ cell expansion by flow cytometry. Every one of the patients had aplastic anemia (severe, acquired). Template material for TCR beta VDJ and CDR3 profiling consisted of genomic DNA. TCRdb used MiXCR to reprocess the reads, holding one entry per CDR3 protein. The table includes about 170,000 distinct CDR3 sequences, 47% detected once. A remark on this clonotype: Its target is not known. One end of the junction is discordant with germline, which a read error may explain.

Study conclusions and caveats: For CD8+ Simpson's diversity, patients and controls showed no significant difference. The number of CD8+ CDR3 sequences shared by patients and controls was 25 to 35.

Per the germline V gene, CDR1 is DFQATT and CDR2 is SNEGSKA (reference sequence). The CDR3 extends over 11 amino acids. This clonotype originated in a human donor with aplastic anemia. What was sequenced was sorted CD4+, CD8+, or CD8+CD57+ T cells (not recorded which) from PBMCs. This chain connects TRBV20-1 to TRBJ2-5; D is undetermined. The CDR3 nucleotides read TGTAGTGCTAATTCCCAAGAGACCCAGTACTTC. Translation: CSANSQETQYF.